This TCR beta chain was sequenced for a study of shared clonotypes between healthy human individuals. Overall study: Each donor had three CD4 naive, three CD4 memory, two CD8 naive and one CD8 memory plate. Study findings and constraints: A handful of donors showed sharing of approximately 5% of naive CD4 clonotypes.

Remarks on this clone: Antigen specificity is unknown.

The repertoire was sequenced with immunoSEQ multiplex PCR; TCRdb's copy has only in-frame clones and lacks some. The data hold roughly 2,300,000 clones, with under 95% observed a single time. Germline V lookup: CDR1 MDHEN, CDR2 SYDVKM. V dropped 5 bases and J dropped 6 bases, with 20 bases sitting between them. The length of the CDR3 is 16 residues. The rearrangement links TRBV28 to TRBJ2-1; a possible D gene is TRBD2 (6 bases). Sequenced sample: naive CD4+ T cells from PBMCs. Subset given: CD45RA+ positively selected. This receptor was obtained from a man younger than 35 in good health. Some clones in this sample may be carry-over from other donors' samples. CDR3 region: CASSPAGSGQSNEQFF. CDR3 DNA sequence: TGTGCCAGCAGTCCGGCGGGTAGCGGACAATCCAATGAGCAGTTCTTC.